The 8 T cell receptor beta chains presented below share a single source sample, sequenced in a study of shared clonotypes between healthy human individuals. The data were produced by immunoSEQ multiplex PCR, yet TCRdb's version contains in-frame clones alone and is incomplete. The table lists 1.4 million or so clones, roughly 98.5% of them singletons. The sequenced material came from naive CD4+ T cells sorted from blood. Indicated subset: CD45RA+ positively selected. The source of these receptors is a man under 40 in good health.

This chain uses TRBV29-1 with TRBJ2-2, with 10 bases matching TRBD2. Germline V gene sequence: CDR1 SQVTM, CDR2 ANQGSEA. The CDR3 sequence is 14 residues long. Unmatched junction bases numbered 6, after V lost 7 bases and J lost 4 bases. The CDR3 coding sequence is TGCAGCGCCGATACTAGCGGGGTCACCGGGGAGCTGTTTTTT. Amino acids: CSADTSGVTGELFF.

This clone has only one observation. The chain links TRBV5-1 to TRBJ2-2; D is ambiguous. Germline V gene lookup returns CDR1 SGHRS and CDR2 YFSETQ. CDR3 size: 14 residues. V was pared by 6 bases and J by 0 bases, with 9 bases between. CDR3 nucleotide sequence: TGCGCCAGCACGCTTGATTCGAACACCGGGGAGCTGTTTTTT. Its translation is CASTLDSNTGELFF.

CDR3 bases: TGTGCCAGCAGCCCCCTAACCGGGACAAGTTACAATGAGCAGTTCTTC. It is translated as CASSPLTGTSYNEQFF. The gene calls are TRBV11-2 and TRBJ2-1, with D perhaps TRBD1 (6 bases). V lost 5 bases and J 4 bases, leaving 18 bases between the germline ends. Germline V gives CDR1 SGHAT, CDR2 FQNNGV. The CDR3 extends over 16 amino acids.

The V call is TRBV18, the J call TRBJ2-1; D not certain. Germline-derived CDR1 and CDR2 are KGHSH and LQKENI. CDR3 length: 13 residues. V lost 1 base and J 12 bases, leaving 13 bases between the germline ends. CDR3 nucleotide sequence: TGTGCCAGCTCACCACGGGTACTTTCGGGGCAGTTCTTC. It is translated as CASSPRVLSGQFF.

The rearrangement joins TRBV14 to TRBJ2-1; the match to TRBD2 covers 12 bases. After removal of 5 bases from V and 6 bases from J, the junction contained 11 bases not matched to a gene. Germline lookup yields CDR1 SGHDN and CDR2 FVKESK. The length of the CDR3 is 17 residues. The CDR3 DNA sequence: TGTGCCAGCAGCACAAGGAGGACTAGCGGGAATCCCAATGAGCAGTTCTTC. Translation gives CASSTRRTSGNPNEQFF.

The DNA for the CDR3 is TGTGCCAGTAGCAACCGGGACAGGGCAAACAATGAGCAGTTCTTC. Protein product: CASSNRDRANNEQFF. The rearrangement uses TRBV19 and TRBJ2-1; TRBD1 matches 9 bases. The trim removed 6 bases at V and 5 bases at J, leaving 8 bases unmatched. The CDR3 is made up of 15 amino acids. Germline assignment: CDR1 LNHDA and CDR2 SQIVND (reference sequence).

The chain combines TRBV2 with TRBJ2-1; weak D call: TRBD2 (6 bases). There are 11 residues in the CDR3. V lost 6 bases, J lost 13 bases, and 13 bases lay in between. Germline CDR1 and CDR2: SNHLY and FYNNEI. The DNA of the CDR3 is TGTGCCAGCAGCATCACTAGCTATCAGTTCTTC. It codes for CASSITSYQFF.

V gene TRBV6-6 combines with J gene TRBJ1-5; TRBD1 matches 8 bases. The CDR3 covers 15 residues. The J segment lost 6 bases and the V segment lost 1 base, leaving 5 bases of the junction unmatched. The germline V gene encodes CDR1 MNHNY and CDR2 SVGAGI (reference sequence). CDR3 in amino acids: CASSYWDRRGQPQHF. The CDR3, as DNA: TGTGCCAGCAGTTACTGGGACAGGAGGGGTCAGCCCCAGCATTTT.